This TCR beta chain is from a study of T cell repertoires in ileal Crohn's disease. Study-level results: Compared with CD4 T cells, sorted CD8 cells carried more expanded clones. Endoscopic recurrence occurred in every patient whose clonality exceeded 26.8%.

Method: immunoSEQ multiplex PCR; TCRdb's copy keeps in-frame clones and lacks some. Of roughly 7,000 clones in the sample, about 78% are singletons; the top ten hold about 9.3%. Adults with ileal or ileocolonic Crohn's disease and an indication for resection were eligible. Sample share makes this clone large (0.1 to 1%). Its antigen remains unknown. V was trimmed by 4 bases and J by 4 bases, leaving 13 bases between them. Germline CDR1 SGHTA, CDR2 FQGTGA. The CDR3 totals 14 residues. This clonotype was obtained from an adult with Crohn's disease. This chain connects TRBV7-3 to TRBJ1-1; maybe TRBD1 (6 bases). Sequencing input: ileal tissue. The CDR3 loop reads CASSSGGPGTEAFF. CDR3 DNA: TGTGCCAGCAGCTCCGGGGGGCCTGGCACTGAAGCTTTCTTT.